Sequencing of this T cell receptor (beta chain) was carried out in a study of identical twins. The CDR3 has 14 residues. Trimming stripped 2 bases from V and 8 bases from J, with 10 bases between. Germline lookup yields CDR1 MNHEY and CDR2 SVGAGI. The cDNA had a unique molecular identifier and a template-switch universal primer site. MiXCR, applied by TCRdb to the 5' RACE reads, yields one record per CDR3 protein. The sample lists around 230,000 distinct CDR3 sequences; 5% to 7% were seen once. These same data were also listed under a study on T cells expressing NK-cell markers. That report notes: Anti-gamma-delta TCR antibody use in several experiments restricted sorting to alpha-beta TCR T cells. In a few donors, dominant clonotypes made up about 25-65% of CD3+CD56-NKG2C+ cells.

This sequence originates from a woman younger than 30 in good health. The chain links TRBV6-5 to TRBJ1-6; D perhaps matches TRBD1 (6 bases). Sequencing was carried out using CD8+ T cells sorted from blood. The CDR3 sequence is CASSYRGTDSPLHF. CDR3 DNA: TGTGCCAGCAGTTACAGGGGGACCGATTCACCCCTCCACTTT.